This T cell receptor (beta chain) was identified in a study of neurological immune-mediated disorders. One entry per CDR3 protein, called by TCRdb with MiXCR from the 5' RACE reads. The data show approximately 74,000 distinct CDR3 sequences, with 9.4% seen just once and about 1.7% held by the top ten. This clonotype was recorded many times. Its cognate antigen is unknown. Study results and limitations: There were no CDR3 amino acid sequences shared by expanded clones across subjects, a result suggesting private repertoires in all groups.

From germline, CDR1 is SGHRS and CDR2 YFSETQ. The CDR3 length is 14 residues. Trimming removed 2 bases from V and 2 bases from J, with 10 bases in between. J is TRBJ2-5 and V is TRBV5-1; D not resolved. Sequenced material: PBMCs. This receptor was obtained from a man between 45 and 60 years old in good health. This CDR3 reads CASSLFGSQETQYF. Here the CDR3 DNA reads TGCGCCAGCAGCTTATTTGGGTCACAAGAGACCCAGTACTTC.